These T cell receptor beta chains were read from a single sample in a study of blood T cell repertoires in COVID-19. TCRdb's table, derived via immunoSEQ multiplex PCR, lists solely in-frame clones and lacks some. The sample lists 96,000 or so clones; around 90% were seen once. Sequenced input: peripheral blood. These TCRs come from a human donor with COVID-19, enrolled during active disease. The donor label of this sample is uncertain. Both conserved end residues are part of each CDR3. A D gene is named only where the DNA matches it firmly. Only some rows state a clone size, as once, few, many or a class for expanded clones.

v_call,j_call,clone_size,d_call,cdr3_aa,cdr3_nt
TRBV13,TRBJ2-1,.,TRBD1,CASSLVRGILSNEQFF,TGTGCCAGCAGCTTGGTCAGGGGGATTCTTTCGAATGAGCAGTTCTTC
TRBV2,TRBJ2-3,.,TRBD1,CASSLGQGLSTDTQYF,TGTGCCAGCAGCCTGGGACAGGGCCTAAGCACAGATACGCAGTATTTT
TRBV3-1/TRBV3-2,TRBJ2-7,.,TRBD1,CASRLGGTGTYEQYF,TGTGCCAGCAGGCTTGGAGGGACAGGGACCTACGAGCAGTACTTC
TRBV12-3/TRBV12-4,TRBJ1-5,.,TRBD1,CASRGGDQPQHF,TGTGCCAGCCGAGGGGGCGATCAGCCCCAGCATTTT
TRBV28,TRBJ2-7,.,.,CASSLTFGRDSYEQYF,TGTGCCAGCAGTTTAACGTTTGGGCGGGACTCCTACGAGCAGTACTTC
TRBV10-3,TRBJ2-7,.,.,CAIRGGPGQTYEQYF,TGTGCCATCAGAGGAGGCCCGGGACAAACCTACGAGCAGTACTTC
TRBV5-1,TRBJ2-7,.,.,CASSLGQGHHEQYF,TGCGCCAGCAGCTTGGGGCAGGGGCACCACGAGCAGTACTTC
TRBV5-1,TRBJ2-6,.,.,CASGTGTGANVLTF,TGCGCCAGCGGTACAGGGACTGGGGCCAACGTCCTGACTTTC
TRBV24-1,TRBJ2-1,once,.,CATSDWSGEQFF,TGTGCCACCAGTGACTGGTCCGGTGAGCAGTTCTTC
TRBV2,TRBJ1-2,.,.,CASRHKGADYGYTF,TGTGCCAGCAGGCACAAGGGAGCCGACTATGGCTACACCTTC
TRBV29-1,TRBJ2-3,.,TRBD1,CSVGGTGYTDTQYF,TGCAGCGTGGGGGGGACAGGGTACACAGATACGCAGTATTTT
TRBV20-1,TRBJ1-1,.,.,CSATDNTEAFF,TGCAGTGCGACAGATAACACTGAAGCTTTCTTT
TRBV30,TRBJ2-3,.,.,CAWKYRDNKIDTQYF,TGTGCCTGGAAGTACCGGGATAATAAAATAGATACGCAGTATTTT
TRBV5-1,TRBJ1-3,.,.,CASSGGQGFSGNTIYF,TGCGCCAGCAGCGGGGGCCAGGGTTTCTCTGGAAACACCATATATTTT
TRBV14,TRBJ2-7,.,TRBD2,CASSQSLAVSYEQYF,TGTGCCAGCAGCCAATCACTAGCGGTGTCCTACGAGCAGTACTTC
TRBV11-3,TRBJ2-2,.,.,CASSLPSLVITGELFF,TGTGCCAGCAGCCTACCCTCTTTGGTAATAACCGGGGAGCTGTTTTTT
TRBV7-9,TRBJ2-3,.,.,CASSLGAGRGAQDTQYF,TGTGCCAGCAGCTTAGGGGCCGGCCGCGGGGCTCAAGATACGCAGTATTTT
TRBV5-1,TRBJ2-5,.,TRBD1,CASSFVGDRGKETQYF,TGCGCCAGCAGCTTTGTAGGGGACAGGGGAAAAGAGACCCAGTACTTC
TRBV20-1,TRBJ2-7,.,.,CSARKGYEQYF,TGCAGTGCTAGAAAGGGGTACGAGCAGTACTTC
TRBV21-1,TRBJ2-2,.,.,CASTASVNTGELFF,TGTGCCAGCACCGCGTCCGTAAACACCGGGGAGCTGTTTTTT
TRBV5-6,TRBJ1-1,.,.,CASSLGLQGFGTEAFF,TGTGCCAGCAGCTTGGGTTTACAGGGATTCGGCACTGAAGCTTTCTTT
TRBV6-5,TRBJ2-2,.,TRBD2,CANREGAWTGELFF,TGTGCCAACCGGGAGGGAGCTTGGACCGGGGAGCTGTTTTTT
TRBV15,TRBJ1-5,.,.,CATSRVGQPQHF,TGTGCCACCAGCAGAGTCGGTCAGCCCCAGCATTTT
TRBV10-1,TRBJ1-2,.,.,CASSPGLYGYTF,TGCGCCAGCAGCCCGGGACTCTATGGCTACACCTTC
TRBV2,TRBJ2-1,.,.,CASSEGLNNEQFF,TGTGCCAGCAGTGAAGGCCTAAACAATGAGCAGTTCTTC
TRBV4-1,TRBJ2-3,.,TRBD2,CASGTSGGEKDTQYF,TGCGCCTCCGGGACTAGCGGGGGGGAGAAAGATACGCAGTATTTT
TRBV11-3,TRBJ2-2,once,.,CASSSPRRGGVDTGELFF,TGTGCCAGCAGCTCCCCAAGGCGAGGAGGGGTGGACACCGGGGAGCTGTTTTTT
TRBV25-1,TRBJ1-2,.,.,CASSESTRSHGYTF,TGTGCCAGCAGTGAATCAACTAGGTCCCATGGCTACACCTTC
TRBV10-3,TRBJ1-1,once,TRBD1,CAIRSGQGDNEAFF,TGTGCCATCAGATCGGGACAGGGGGACAATGAAGCTTTCTTT
TRBV19,TRBJ1-6,once,.,CASSPDSYNSPLHF,TGTGCCAGTAGTCCCGACAGTTATAATTCACCCCTCCACTTT
TRBV6-5,TRBJ1-2,.,.,CASSYSRPGFGYGYTF,TGTGCCAGCAGTTACTCTCGGCCGGGGTTCGGCTATGGCTACACCTTC
TRBV24-1,TRBJ2-2,.,TRBD1,CATSQGQGAQTGELFF,TGTGCCACCTCCCAGGGACAGGGGGCTCAAACCGGGGAGCTGTTTTTT
TRBV2,TRBJ1-1,.,TRBD1,CASKGQPNTEAFF,TGTGCCAGCAAGGGACAGCCTAACACTGAAGCTTTCTTT
TRBV2,TRBJ1-2,.,.,CASSEMERSGYTF,TGTGCCAGCAGTGAAATGGAGCGAAGTGGCTACACCTTC
TRBV6-5,TRBJ2-1,.,TRBD1,CASSPGTGSYNEQFF,TGTGCCAGCAGCCCCGGGACAGGGTCCTACAATGAGCAGTTCTTC
TRBV5-1,TRBJ2-1,once,.,CASIIDGSSYNEQFF,TGCGCCAGCATAATAGACGGGAGCTCCTACAATGAGCAGTTCTTC
TRBV5-4,TRBJ1-6,.,.,CASSLRGWGSPLHF,TGTGCCAGCAGCTTGCGAGGGTGGGGTTCACCCCTCCACTTT
TRBV19,TRBJ2-5,.,.,CASSIDQETQYF,TGTGCCAGTAGTATAGATCAGGAGACCCAGTACTTC
TRBV4-2,TRBJ2-2,.,.,CASSQVLGEGENTGELFF,TGTGCCAGCAGCCAAGTATTGGGTGAGGGGGAGAACACCGGGGAGCTGTTTTTT
TRBV7-2,TRBJ2-7,.,.,CASSLSGARPSYEQYF,TGTGCCAGCAGCTTATCCGGCGCGAGGCCTTCCTACGAGCAGTACTTC